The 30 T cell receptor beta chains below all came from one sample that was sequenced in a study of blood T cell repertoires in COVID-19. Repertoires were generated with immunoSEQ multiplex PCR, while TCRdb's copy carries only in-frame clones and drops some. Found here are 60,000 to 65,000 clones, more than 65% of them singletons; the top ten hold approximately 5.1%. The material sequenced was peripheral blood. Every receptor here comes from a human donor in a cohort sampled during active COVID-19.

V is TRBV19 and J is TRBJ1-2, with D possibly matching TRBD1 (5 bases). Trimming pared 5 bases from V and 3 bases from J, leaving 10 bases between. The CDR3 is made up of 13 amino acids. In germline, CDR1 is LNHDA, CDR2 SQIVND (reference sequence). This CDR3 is CASSPTGDYGYTF. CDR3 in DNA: TGTGCCAGTAGTCCGACGGGGGACTATGGCTACACCTTC.

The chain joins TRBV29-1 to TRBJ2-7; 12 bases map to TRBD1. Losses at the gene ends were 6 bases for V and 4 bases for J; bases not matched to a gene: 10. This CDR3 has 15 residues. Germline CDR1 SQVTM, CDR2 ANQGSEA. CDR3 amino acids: CSVAPGQGAAYEQYF. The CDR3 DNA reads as TGCAGCGTGGCCCCGGGACAGGGGGCTGCATACGAGCAGTACTTC.

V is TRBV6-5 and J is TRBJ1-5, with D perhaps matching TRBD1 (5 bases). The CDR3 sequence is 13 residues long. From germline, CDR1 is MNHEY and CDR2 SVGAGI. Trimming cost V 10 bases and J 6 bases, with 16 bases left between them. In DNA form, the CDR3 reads TGTGCCACCCACTCAGGGAATCGTCAGCCCCAGCATTTT. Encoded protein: CATHSGNRQPQHF.

This CDR3 reads CASTETGQYNEQFF. CDR3 sequence (DNA): TGCGCCAGCACCGAGACAGGGCAGTACAATGAGCAGTTCTTC. This sequence joins TRBV5-1 and TRBJ2-1, with 7 bases that match TRBD1. The CDR3 is 14 residues long. Germline V gives CDR1 SGHRS, CDR2 YFSETQ. J gave up 4 bases and V 6 bases, and 7 bases lay outside the gene matches.

The CDR3 spells CAMQPGQGAKNIQYF. The CDR3 DNA follows: TGTGCCATGCAACCGGGACAGGGAGCCAAAAACATTCAGTACTTC. The gene calls are TRBV10-3 and TRBJ2-4; TRBD1 matches at 9 bases. Germline V gene sequence: CDR1 ENHRY, CDR2 SYGVKD. There are 15 residues in the CDR3. V was clipped by 9 bases and J by 0 bases; unmatched bases: 6.

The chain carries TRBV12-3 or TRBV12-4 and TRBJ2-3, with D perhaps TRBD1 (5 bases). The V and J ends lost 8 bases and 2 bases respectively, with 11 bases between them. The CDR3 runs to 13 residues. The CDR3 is CASARQTTDTQYF. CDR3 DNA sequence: TGTGCCAGCGCTAGACAGACCACAGATACGCAGTATTTT.

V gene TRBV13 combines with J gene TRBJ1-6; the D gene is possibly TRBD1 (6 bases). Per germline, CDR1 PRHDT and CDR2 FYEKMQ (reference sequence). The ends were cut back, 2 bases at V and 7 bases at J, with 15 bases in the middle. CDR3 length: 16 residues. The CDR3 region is CASSLRQAGANSPLHF. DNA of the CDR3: TGTGCCAGCAGCTTAAGACAGGCCGGTGCAAATTCACCCCTCCACTTT.

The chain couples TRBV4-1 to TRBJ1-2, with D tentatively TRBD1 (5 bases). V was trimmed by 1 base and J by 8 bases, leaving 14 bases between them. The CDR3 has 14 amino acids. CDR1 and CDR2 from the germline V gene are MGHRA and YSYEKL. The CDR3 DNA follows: TGCGCCAGCAGCCAAGTGGCAGGGATGGGGGGCTACACCTTC. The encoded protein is CASSQVAGMGGYTF.

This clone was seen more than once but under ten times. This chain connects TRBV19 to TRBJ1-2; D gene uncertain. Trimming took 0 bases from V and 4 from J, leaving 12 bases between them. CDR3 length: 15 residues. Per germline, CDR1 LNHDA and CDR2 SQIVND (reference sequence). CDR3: CASSIDHRGFYGYTF. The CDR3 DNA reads TGTGCCAGTAGTATAGATCACCGGGGTTTCTATGGCTACACCTTC. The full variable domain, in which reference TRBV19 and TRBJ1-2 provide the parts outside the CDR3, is DGGITQSPKYLFRKEGQNVTLSCEQNLNHDAMYWYRQDPGQGLRLIYYSQIVNDFQKGDIAEGYSVSREKKESFPLTVTSAQKNPTAFYLCASSIDHRGFYGYTFGSGTRLTVV.

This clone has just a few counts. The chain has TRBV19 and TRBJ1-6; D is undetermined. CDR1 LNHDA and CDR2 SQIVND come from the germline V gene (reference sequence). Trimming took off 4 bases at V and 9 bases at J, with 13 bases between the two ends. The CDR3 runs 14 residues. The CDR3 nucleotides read TGTGCCAGTAGTACCGGGGTCCAAAGTTCACCCCTCCACTTT. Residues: CASSTGVQSSPLHF.

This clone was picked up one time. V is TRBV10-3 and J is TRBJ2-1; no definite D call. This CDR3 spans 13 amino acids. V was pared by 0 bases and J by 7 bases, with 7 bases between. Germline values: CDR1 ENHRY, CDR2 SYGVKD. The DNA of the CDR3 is TGTGCCATCAGTGAGTCAGGAGCAAATGAGCAGTTCTTC. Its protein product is CAISESGANEQFF.

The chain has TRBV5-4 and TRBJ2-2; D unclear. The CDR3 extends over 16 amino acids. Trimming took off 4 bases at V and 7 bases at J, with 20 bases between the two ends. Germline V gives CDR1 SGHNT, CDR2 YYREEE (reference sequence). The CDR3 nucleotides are TGTGCCAGCAGCCGCAAGTGGCCCGCCAGTGACGGGGAGCTGTTTTTT. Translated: CASSRKWPASDGELFF.

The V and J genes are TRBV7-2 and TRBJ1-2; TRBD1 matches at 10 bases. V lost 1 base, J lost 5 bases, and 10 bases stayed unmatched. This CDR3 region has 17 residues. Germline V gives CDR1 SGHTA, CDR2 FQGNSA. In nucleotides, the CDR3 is TGTGCCAGCAGCTTAGTATCCATGACAGGGGGCGAGTATGGCTACACCTTC. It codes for CASSLVSMTGGEYGYTF.

CDR3: CASSPLRSSGANVLTF. The CDR3 DNA follows: TGTGCCAGTAGTCCCCTTAGATCCTCTGGGGCCAACGTCCTGACTTTC. V and J are TRBV19 and TRBJ2-6; no clear D. The germline CDR1 and CDR2 sequences are LNHDA and SQIVND (reference sequence). The CDR3 has 16 residues. V was shortened by 5 bases and J by 0 bases, with 11 bases between the two germline ends.

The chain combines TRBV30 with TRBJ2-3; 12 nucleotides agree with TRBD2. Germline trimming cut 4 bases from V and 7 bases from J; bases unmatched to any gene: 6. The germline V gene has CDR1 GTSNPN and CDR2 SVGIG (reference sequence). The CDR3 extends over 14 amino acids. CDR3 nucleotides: TGTGCCTGGACTAGCGGGGGGGTTCCTAATACGCAGTATTTT. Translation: CAWTSGGVPNTQYF.

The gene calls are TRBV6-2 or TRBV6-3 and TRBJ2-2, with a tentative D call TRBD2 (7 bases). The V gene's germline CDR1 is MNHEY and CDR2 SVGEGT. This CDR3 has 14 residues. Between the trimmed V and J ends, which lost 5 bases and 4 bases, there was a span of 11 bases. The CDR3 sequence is CASSPGGPTGELFF. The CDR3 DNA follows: TGTGCCAGCAGTCCCGGGGGGCCCACCGGGGAGCTGTTTTTT.

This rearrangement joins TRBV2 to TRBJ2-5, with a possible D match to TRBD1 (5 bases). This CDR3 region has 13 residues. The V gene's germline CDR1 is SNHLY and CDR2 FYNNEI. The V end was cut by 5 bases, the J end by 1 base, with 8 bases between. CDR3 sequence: CASSLDIQETQYF. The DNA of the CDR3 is TGTGCCAGCAGTTTGGACATCCAAGAGACCCAGTACTTC.

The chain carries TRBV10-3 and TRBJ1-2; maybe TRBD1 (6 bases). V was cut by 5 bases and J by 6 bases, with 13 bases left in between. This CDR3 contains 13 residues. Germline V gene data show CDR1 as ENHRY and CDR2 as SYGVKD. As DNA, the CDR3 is TGTGCCATCAGTCCGAGGGGGGGCGATGGCTACACCTTC. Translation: CAISPRGGDGYTF.

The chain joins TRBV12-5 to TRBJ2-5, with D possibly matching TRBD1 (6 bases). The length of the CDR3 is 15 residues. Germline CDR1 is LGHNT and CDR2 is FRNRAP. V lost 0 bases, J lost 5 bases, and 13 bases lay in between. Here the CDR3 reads CASGLVTQGRETQYF. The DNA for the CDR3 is TGTGCTAGTGGTTTGGTCACACAGGGTAGGGAGACCCAGTACTTC.

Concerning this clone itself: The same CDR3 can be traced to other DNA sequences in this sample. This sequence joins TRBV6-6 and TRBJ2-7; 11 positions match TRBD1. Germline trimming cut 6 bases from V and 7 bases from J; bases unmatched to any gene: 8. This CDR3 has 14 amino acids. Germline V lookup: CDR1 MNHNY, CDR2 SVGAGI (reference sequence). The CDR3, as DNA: TGTGCCAGCAGCCCAGGACAGGGGGCAGGAGAGCAGTACTTC. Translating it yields CASSPGQGAGEQYF.

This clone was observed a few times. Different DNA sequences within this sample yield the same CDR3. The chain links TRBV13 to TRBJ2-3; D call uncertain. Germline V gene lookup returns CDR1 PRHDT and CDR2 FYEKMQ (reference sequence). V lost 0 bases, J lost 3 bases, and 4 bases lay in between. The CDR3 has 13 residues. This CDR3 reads CASSLGLTDTQYF. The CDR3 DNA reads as TGTGCCAGCAGCTTAGGCCTAACAGATACGCAGTATTTT.

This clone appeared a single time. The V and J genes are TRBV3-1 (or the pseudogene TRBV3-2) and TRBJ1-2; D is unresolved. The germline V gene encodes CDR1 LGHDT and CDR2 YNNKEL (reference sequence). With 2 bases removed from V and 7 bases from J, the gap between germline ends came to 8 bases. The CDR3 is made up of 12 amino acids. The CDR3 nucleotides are TGTGCCAGCAGCCAATGGCGGGTTGGCTACACCTTC. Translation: CASSQWRVGYTF.

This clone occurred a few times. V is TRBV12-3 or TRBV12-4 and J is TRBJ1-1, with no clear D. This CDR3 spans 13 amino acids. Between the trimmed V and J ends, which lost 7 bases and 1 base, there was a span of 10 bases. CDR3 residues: CASNKNRNTEAFF. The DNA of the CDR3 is TGTGCCAGCAACAAGAACAGGAACACTGAAGCTTTCTTT.

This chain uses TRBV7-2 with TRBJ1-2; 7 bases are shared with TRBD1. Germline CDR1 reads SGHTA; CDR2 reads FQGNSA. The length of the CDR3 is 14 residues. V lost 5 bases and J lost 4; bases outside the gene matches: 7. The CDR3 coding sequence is TGTGCCAGCAGCCCGGACAGGCAGAGCTATGGCTACACCTTC. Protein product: CASSPDRQSYGYTF.

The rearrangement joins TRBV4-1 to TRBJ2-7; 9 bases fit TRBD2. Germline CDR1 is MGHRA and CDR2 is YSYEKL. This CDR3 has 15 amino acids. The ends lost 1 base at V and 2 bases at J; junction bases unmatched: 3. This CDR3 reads CASSQARTSAYEQYF. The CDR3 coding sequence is TGCGCCAGCAGCCAAGCGCGGACTAGCGCCTACGAGCAGTACTTC.

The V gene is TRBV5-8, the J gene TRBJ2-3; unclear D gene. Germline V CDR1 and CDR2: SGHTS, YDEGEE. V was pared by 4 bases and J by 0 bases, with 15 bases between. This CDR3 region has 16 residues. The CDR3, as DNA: TGTGCCAGCAGCACTGGGCGTGGCCCGAGCACAGATACGCAGTATTTT. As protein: CASSTGRGPSTDTQYF.

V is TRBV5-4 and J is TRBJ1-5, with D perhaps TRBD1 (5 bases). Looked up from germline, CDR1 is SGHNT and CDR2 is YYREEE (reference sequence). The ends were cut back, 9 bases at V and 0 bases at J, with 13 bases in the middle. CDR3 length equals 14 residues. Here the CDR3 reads CATQGTYSNQPQHF. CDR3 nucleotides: TGTGCCACCCAGGGAACTTATAGCAATCAGCCCCAGCATTTT.

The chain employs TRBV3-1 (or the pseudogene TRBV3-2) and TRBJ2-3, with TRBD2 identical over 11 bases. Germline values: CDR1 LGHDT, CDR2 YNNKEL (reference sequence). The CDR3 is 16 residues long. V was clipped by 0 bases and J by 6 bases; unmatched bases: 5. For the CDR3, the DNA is TGTGCCAGCAGCCAAGAGATAGCGGGGGGGCTGGATACGCAGTATTTT. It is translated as CASSQEIAGGLDTQYF.

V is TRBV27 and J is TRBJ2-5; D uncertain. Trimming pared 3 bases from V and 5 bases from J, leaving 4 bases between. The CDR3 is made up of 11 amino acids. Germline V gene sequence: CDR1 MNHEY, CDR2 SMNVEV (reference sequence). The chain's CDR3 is CASSLGETQYF. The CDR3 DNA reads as TGTGCCAGCAGTTTGGGCGAGACCCAGTACTTC.

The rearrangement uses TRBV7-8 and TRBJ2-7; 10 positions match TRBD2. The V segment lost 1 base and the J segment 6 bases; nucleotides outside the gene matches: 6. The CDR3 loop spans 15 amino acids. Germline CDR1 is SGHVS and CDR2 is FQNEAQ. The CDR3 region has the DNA TGTGCCAGCAGCTTAGGAACTAGCGGGGTTGGCGAGCAGTACTTC. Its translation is CASSLGTSGVGEQYF.